These T cell receptor beta chains were read from a single sample in a study of blood T cell repertoires in COVID-19. Some clones are missing from TCRdb's copy, which holds only in-frame ones; the method was immunoSEQ multiplex PCR. The sample yields fewer than 200,000 clones, 88% seen once. The sample was peripheral blood. The receptor set was obtained from a man between 60 and 75 years old with acute or convalescent COVID-19. The CDR3 runs from the conserved cysteine through the conserved F or W. Fields, in order: J gene, clone size, D gene, V gene, CDR3 protein, CDR3 DNA. D genes are given only for firm matches. Clone size, where shown, is once, few, many, or a class for clones that have expanded.

>TRBJ1-1|.|TRBD1|TRBV11-3
CASSLSTGGGTEAFF
TGTGCCAGCAGCTTGTCGACAGGGGGCGGCACTGAAGCTTTCTTT
>TRBJ2-2|.|.|TRBV30
CAWSTGSTGELFF
TGTGCCTGGAGTACAGGGAGCACCGGGGAGCTGTTTTTT
>TRBJ2-5|.|TRBD2|TRBV5-6
CASSSASGGARETQYF
TGTGCCAGCAGCTCTGCTAGCGGGGGGGCCCGAGAGACCCAGTACTTC
>TRBJ1-1|.|.|TRBV3-1/TRBV3-2
CASSQEAITEAFF
TGTGCCAGCAGCCAAGAAGCAATCACTGAAGCTTTCTTT
>TRBJ2-3|.|TRBD1|TRBV4-1
CASSHEDRGTDTQYF
TGCGCCAGCAGCCATGAGGACAGGGGCACAGATACGCAGTATTTT
>TRBJ1-5|.|.|TRBV6-2/TRBV6-3
CASRSPGRGQPQHF
TGTGCCAGCCGTTCCCCGGGTAGAGGTCAGCCCCAGCATTTT
>TRBJ2-7|.|.|TRBV7-9
CASSFEESYEQYF
TGTGCCAGCAGCTTCGAGGAATCCTACGAGCAGTACTTC
>TRBJ2-5|.|TRBD2|TRBV11-3
CASSSAGPETQYF
TGTGCCAGCAGCTCAGCGGGGCCAGAGACCCAGTACTTC
>TRBJ2-5|.|TRBD2|TRBV3-1/TRBV3-2
CASSRALAGGGETQYF
TGTGCCAGCAGCCGCGCACTAGCGGGAGGGGGGGAGACCCAGTACTTC
>TRBJ1-3|.|.|TRBV9
CASSESYGVGNTIYF
TGTGCCAGCAGCGAATCCTACGGGGTCGGAAACACCATATATTTT
>TRBJ2-5|.|.|TRBV10-3
CAISESSLETQYF
TGTGCCATCAGTGAGTCGAGTTTGGAGACCCAGTACTTC
>TRBJ2-3|.|.|TRBV3-1/TRBV3-2
CASSQGAGTDTQYF
TGTGCCAGCAGCCAAGGCGCGGGCACAGATACGCAGTATTTT
>TRBJ1-2|.|TRBD1|TRBV6-5
CASSYRDRGYGYTF
TGTGCCAGCAGTTACCGGGACAGGGGATATGGCTACACCTTC
>TRBJ1-1|.|TRBD1|TRBV30
CAWSRDQGAGTEAFF
TGTGCCTGGAGTCGGGACCAGGGGGCGGGCACTGAAGCTTTCTTT
>TRBJ2-1|.|TRBD1|TRBV5-1
CASSLAQGAVNEQFF
TGCGCCAGCAGCTTGGCTCAGGGGGCGGTTAATGAGCAGTTCTTC
>TRBJ1-1|.|TRBD1|TRBV11-3
CASSPGQGGMNTEAFF
TGTGCCAGCAGCCCAGGACAGGGGGGGATGAACACTGAAGCTTTCTTT
>TRBJ2-2|.|TRBD1|TRBV18
CASSPNRGTTGELFF
TGTGCCAGCTCACCAAACAGGGGGACCACCGGGGAGCTGTTTTTT
>TRBJ2-2|many|.|TRBV19
CASSIPEARFTGELFF
TGTGCCAGTAGTATTCCGGAGGCGCGGTTCACCGGGGAGCTGTTTTTT
>TRBJ2-1|.|TRBD2|TRBV6-5
CASSKTSYEQFF
TGTGCCAGCAGTAAGACTAGCTATGAGCAGTTCTTC
>TRBJ1-1|.|.|TRBV27
CASSRLRWTEAFF
TGTGCCAGCAGCAGACTGCGCTGGACTGAAGCTTTCTTT
>TRBJ2-1|.|TRBD2|TRBV24-1
CATSEYTGTSGHNEQFF
TGTGCCACCAGTGAGTATACCGGGACTAGCGGACACAATGAGCAGTTCTTC
>TRBJ1-5|.|TRBD1|TRBV7-9
CASSPGGLNQPQHF
TGTGCCAGCAGCCCAGGGGGCCTCAATCAGCCCCAGCATTTT
>TRBJ1-6|many|TRBD1|TRBV25-1
CASSDRQGSSYNSPLHF
TGTGCCAGCAGTGATAGACAGGGGAGCTCCTATAATTCACCCCTCCACTTT
>TRBJ1-1|.|.|TRBV29-1
CSVGGVLMNTEAFF
TGCAGCGTCGGGGGGGTCCTGATGAACACTGAAGCTTTCTTT
>TRBJ2-3|.|.|TRBV6-1
CASSEAGRLHTDTQYF
TGTGCCAGCAGTGAAGCAGGTAGACTCCACACAGATACGCAGTATTTT
>TRBJ2-5|.|.|TRBV5-1
CASSLTGQTQETQYF
TGCGCCAGCAGCTTAACCGGACAGACGCAAGAGACCCAGTACTTC
>TRBJ2-1|.|TRBD1|TRBV6-5
CASSYGQGRHNEQFF
TGTGCCAGCAGTTACGGACAGGGGCGCCACAATGAGCAGTTCTTC
>TRBJ2-2|.|TRBD1|TRBV6-4
CASSGDRDGTGELFF
TGTGCCAGCAGTGGGGACAGGGACGGGACCGGGGAGCTGTTTTTT
>TRBJ1-2|.|TRBD1|TRBV28
CASSLSDRDYGYTF
TGTGCCAGCAGTTTAAGTGACAGGGACTATGGCTACACCTTC
>TRBJ2-5|.|TRBD2|TRBV9
CASSVEPAGDQTQYF
TGTGCCAGCAGCGTAGAACCAGCGGGGGACCAGACCCAGTACTTC
>TRBJ1-2|.|.|TRBV5-1
CASSLGWAGAGGYTF
TGCGCCAGCAGCTTGGGCTGGGCAGGGGCAGGTGGCTACACCTTC
>TRBJ2-5|.|.|TRBV7-6
CASSLEAGGWETQYF
TGTGCCAGCAGCTTAGAGGCAGGAGGGTGGGAGACCCAGTACTTC
>TRBJ1-5|.|TRBD1|TRBV6-6
CASSPFLGQAYQPQHF
TGTGCCAGCAGTCCTTTTCTGGGACAGGCATATCAGCCCCAGCATTTT
>TRBJ1-2|.|TRBD1|TRBV6-5
CASSYSRPGGSYGYTF
TGTGCCAGCAGTTACTCGAGGCCAGGGGGGTCCTATGGCTACACCTTC
>TRBJ1-3|.|.|TRBV7-2
CASSPRGLSSGNTIYF
TGTGCCAGCAGCCCCCGGGGGTTGTCCTCTGGAAACACCATATATTTT
>TRBJ2-5|.|.|TRBV2
CASRSTWSGETQYF
TGTGCCAGCAGGTCCACATGGAGTGGAGAGACCCAGTACTTC
>TRBJ2-1|.|TRBD2|TRBV6-4
CASSALAGGDEQFF
TGTGCCAGCAGTGCACTAGCGGGAGGGGATGAGCAGTTCTTC
>TRBJ1-4|.|.|TRBV7-8
CASRYGQYEKLFF
TGTGCCAGCAGATACGGACAGTATGAAAAACTGTTTTTT
>TRBJ1-6|.|TRBD1|TRBV5-1
CASSYEQGIRSPLHF
TGCGCCAGCAGCTATGAACAGGGGATTCGTTCACCCCTCCACTTT
>TRBJ1-2|.|.|TRBV5-1
CATSTTGFDGYTF
TGCGCCACCAGTACTACAGGGTTCGATGGCTACACCTTC
>TRBJ2-4|.|TRBD1|TRBV9
CASKTYSQGQGGNIQYF
TGTGCCAGCAAAACTTACTCACAAGGACAGGGGGGTAACATTCAGTACTTC
>TRBJ2-1|.|TRBD2|TRBV19
CASSMGLAGGPLGHEQFF
TGTGCCAGTAGTATGGGACTAGCGGGAGGGCCTCTAGGGCATGAGCAGTTCTTC
>TRBJ2-1|.|.|TRBV5-5
CASSFYREMNEQFF
TGTGCCAGCAGCTTCTACAGGGAAATGAATGAGCAGTTCTTC
>TRBJ1-2|.|TRBD1|TRBV7-3
CASSPGTGGYGYTF
TGTGCCAGCAGCCCGGGGACAGGGGGTTATGGCTACACCTTC
>TRBJ2-2|once|.|TRBV11-2
CASSLGSGGTGELFF
TGTGCCAGCAGCTTAGGATCAGGAGGCACCGGGGAGCTGTTTTTT
>TRBJ1-1|.|TRBD1|TRBV5-1
CASSLTPRTGGRGTEAFF
TGCGCCAGCAGCTTGACCCCCAGGACAGGGGGCCGGGGCACTGAAGCTTTCTTT
>TRBJ1-2|.|TRBD1|TRBV19
CATHGQALGSGYTF
TGTGCCACCCACGGACAGGCCCTTGGTTCTGGCTACACCTTC
>TRBJ1-2|.|.|TRBV5-6
CASSPGTANYGYTF
TGTGCCAGCAGCCCCGGGACTGCGAACTATGGCTACACCTTC
>TRBJ1-1|.|.|TRBV30
CAWSFRANTEAFF
TGTGCCTGGAGTTTCAGGGCGAACACTGAAGCTTTCTTT
>TRBJ1-2|.|.|TRBV5-1
CASSLNRGGYGYTF
TGCGCCAGCAGCTTGAATAGGGGTGGGTATGGCTACACCTTC
>TRBJ1-4|.|.|TRBV10-3
CAISESAGELFF
TGTGCCATCAGTGAGTCTGCGGGAGAACTGTTTTTT
>TRBJ1-4|.|TRBD1|TRBV2
CASSGVTGGREKLFF
TGTGCCAGCAGTGGCGTGACAGGGGGAAGAGAAAAACTGTTTTTT
>TRBJ1-2|.|.|TRBV9
CASSARGRGDQGYTF
TGTGCCAGCAGCGCCCGGGGCAGGGGCGATCAAGGCTACACCTTC
>TRBJ2-1|.|TRBD1|TRBV24-1
CATSDLFGQGRNEQFF
TGTGCCACCAGTGACCTATTTGGACAGGGGCGGAATGAGCAGTTCTTC
>TRBJ1-2|.|.|TRBV24-1
CATSDLSGGDWSYTF
TGTGCCACCAGTGATTTGTCAGGAGGCGACTGGAGCTACACCTTC
>TRBJ2-1|.|TRBD1|TRBV11-2
CASSLGSDRGYNEQFF
TGTGCCAGCAGCCTAGGGTCGGACAGGGGCTACAATGAGCAGTTCTTC
>TRBJ1-2|.|.|TRBV28
CASRTTGKNYGYTF
TGTGCCAGCAGGACCACCGGGAAAAACTATGGCTACACCTTC
>TRBJ1-2|.|TRBD1|TRBV7-6
CASSLGQGARFDGYTF
TGTGCCAGCAGCTTAGGACAGGGGGCTAGGTTTGATGGCTACACCTTC
>TRBJ2-1|.|.|TRBV5-1
CASSSKTSYNEQFF
TGCGCCAGCAGCTCCAAGACTAGCTACAATGAGCAGTTCTTC